This T cell receptor beta chain was captured by sequencing in a study of CD8+ T cells in alopecia areata (dated by TCRdb to 2016 to 2019). Notes on the research overall: Treated patients were enrolled in an open-label pilot trial of oral tofacitinib at 5 to 10 mg twice daily for moderate-to-severe alopecia areata. Tofacitinib was given for 6 to 18 months, followed by 6 months of follow-up off drug to assess delayed response and recurrence. High-throughput TCRbeta sequencing was used to examine T cell clonal expansion in alopecia areata in both the C3H/HeJ mouse model and human patients. Human TCRbeta sequencing covered scalp tissue and sorted CD4+ and CD8+ peripheral blood T cells from patchy and totalis/universalis alopecia areata patients and healthy controls. Biopsies were taken from tofacitinib-treated patients at baseline and at 4 and 24 weeks of treatment, and a later scalp biopsy was taken in several of the tofacitinib-treated patients. Clonality in the scalp was compared among normal scalp (n=4), patchy alopecia areata scalp (n=8), and alopecia totalis/universalis scalp (n=8). The RNA source kit depended on sample type: the PAXgene miRNA kit for fixed scalp, the miRNeasy kit for PBMCs, and the RNeasy kit for mouse skin. TCRbeta CDR3 regions were amplified by immunoSEQ multiplex PCR with 35 Vbeta forward and 13 Jbeta reverse primers.

This clone was seen a handful of times. Its antigen remains unidentified. No base qualities exist here, and no much larger clone lies one base off it. The investigation overall reported the following: Compared with normal scalp, lesional scalp, particularly in alopecia totalis/universalis, had higher clonality and more expanded CD8+ clones, which suggests antigenic drive. Unlike mouse skin, which is dominated by gammadelta T cells, normal human skin has resident alphabeta T cells that are also sequenced, and this complicates analysis of the scalp TCR repertoire. Compared with mice, TCR sequences shared between patients were less clear, possibly partly because of HLA diversity across the patient population.

Library prep was done by the immunoSEQ multiplex PCR assay. To provide template for TCR sequencing, every sample had RNA extracted and reverse transcribed into cDNA. SuperScript III was used for first-strand cDNA synthesis, primed with a 2:1 mix of oligo-dT and random hexamers. Amplification bias was assessed with a synthetic immune receptor repertoire, and residual bias was removed computationally. The authors' pipeline ran thus. After raw reads were preprocessed to remove errors, the CDR3 was defined following IMGT conventions as running from the conserved cysteine to phenylalanine. Clonality was computed as 1 minus the Shannon entropy, with the entropy normalized by log2 of the number of productive unique TCRs. Whether scalp clones were CD4 or CD8 was inferred by matching scalp TCRbeta sequences against CD4 and CD8 repertoires sorted from blood. This immuneACCESS table, as held by TCRdb, lists in-frame sequences with V and J called but not all clones. Of the missing ones, under half trace to an unresolved V gene in checked studies; the others have no known cause. V and J calls and clone size are copied from that table; D and trimming were computed from the DNA. A total of about 130,000 clones appear in this sample, over 50% of them only once. The ten largest clones capture 4.5% to 5.5% of the sample.

The sample's time point, from its label and the paper: baseline before oral tofacitinib. From alopecia areata patients, peripheral blood was collected along with lesional scalp punch biopsies. PBMCs were isolated by density centrifugation and stained for CD3, CD4 and CD8, and CD4+ and CD8+ T cells were sorted on a FACSAria. The sample in question was CD4+ T cells sorted from blood, obtained at week 0. The TCR originated in a human donor with alopecia areata.

In nucleotides, the sequence is TGCGCCAGCAGCTTCCGGGACAGGGGACCTGGCGAGCAGTTCTTC. It specifies CASSFRDRGPGEQFF. The rearrangement combines TRBV5-1 with TRBJ2-1; TRBD1 lines up with 10 middle nucleotides. The germline V gene sets CDR1 to SGHRS and CDR2 to YFSETQ. There are 15 amino acids in the CDR3, from cysteine to phenylalanine inclusive. Only the CDR3 portion is preserved as DNA: 45 bases, with reading frame beginning at the first base. V has 2 bases trimmed and J has 10 bases trimmed; junction bases matching no gene number 9. The variable domain in full, with residues beyond the CDR3 obtained from the reference TRBV5-1 and TRBJ2-1 genes, is KAGVTQTPRYLIKTRGQQVTLSCSPISGHRSVSWYQQTPGQGLQFLFEYFSETQRNKGNFPGRFSGRQFSNSRSEMNVSTLELGDSALYLCASSFRDRGPGEQFFGPGTRLTVL.